The sequence of this TCR beta chain was determined in a study of OX40 agonist ivuxolimab in advanced cancers. The CDR3 consists of 12 residues. CDR1 and CDR2 (germline): MDHEN, SYDVKM. V was clipped by 4 bases and J by 11 bases, with 14 bases between them. Clones were sequenced by immunoSEQ multiplex PCR, and TCRdb holds only the in-frame ones, with some missing. The table has approximately 68,000 clones, around 90% seen once. The starting material was CD4+ or CD8+ T cells sorted from blood, obtained in a trial of the OX40 agonist ivuxolimab. This clonotype was obtained from an adult with an advanced solid tumor such as melanoma, head and neck, liver or kidney cancer. The chain combines TRBV28 with TRBJ1-1; D remains unclear. The CDR3, as DNA: TGTGCCAGCAGTTCGCTGACGGTGGGGGCTTTCTTT. This sequence encodes CASSSLTVGAFF.